This record looks at one T cell receptor beta chain sequence and its context. What it binds is unknown. UMIs accompanied the 5'RACE template switching by which TCR beta cDNA was made. TCRdb reprocessed the 5' RACE reads; each CDR3 protein has one entry and no DNA is given. Its clone listing holds about 460,000 distinct CDR3 sequences. CDR1 and CDR2 (germline): ENHRY, SYGVKD. CDR3 length equals 13 residues. The data stem from a study of T cells expressing NK-cell markers. Study conclusions and caveats: In a few donors, dominant clonotypes made up about 28.3-65% of CD3+CD56-NKG2C+ cells.

This receptor was obtained from a woman in her 50s in good health. The J gene is TRBJ1-1, the V gene TRBV10-3. The sequencing input was blood T cells: a sorted CD56 or NKG2C T cell subset, CD4+ or CD8+ T cells, or bulk PBMC T cells (not recorded which). The CDR3 sequence is CAISVSESTEAFF.